The 21 T cell receptor beta chains below were found in one sample sequenced in a study of beta chain features in type 1 diabetes. cDNA synthesis used the whole RNA isolate, giving expressed TCRB sequences. The protocol was immunoSEQ multiplex PCR, while the TCRdb copy is restricted to in-frame clones and leaves out a portion. The table records some 280,000 clones, around an eighth of them present only once. The antigens of these receptors remain unknown. General study findings and limits: Type 1 diabetes patients had TCRB CDR3s that were shorter (moderately but significantly so) in all four CD4+ subsets.

Sequenced input: naive CD4+ T cells from blood. The receptors derive from a man aged 25 to 40 with type 1 diabetes.

This clone has only a few counts. The chain employs TRBV5-1 and TRBJ2-5, with 12 bases aligning to TRBD2. With 7 bases clipped from V and 5 bases from J, the junction kept 6 bases outside the gene matches. CDR3 length equals 14 residues. CDR1 is SGHRS, CDR2 YFSETQ, per germline. The CDR3 loop reads CASVRLAGEETQYF. CDR3 nucleotides: TGCGCCAGCGTACGACTAGCGGGAGAGGAGACCCAGTACTTC.

The table lists this clone with a few counts. V usage is TRBV2 and J usage is TRBJ1-2, with TRBD1 matching over 8 bases. The germline gives CDR1 SNHLY, CDR2 FYNNEI. The CDR3 runs 13 residues. With 10 bases clipped from V and 5 bases from J, the junction kept 9 bases outside the gene matches. Here the CDR3 reads CATQGAASYGYTF. CDR3 sequence (DNA): TGTGCCACCCAGGGGGCGGCAAGTTATGGCTACACCTTC.

The chain employs TRBV18 and TRBJ2-1; TRBD2 matches 7 bases. The CDR3 is made up of 14 amino acids. The germline gives CDR1 KGHSH, CDR2 LQKENI. The V segment lost 4 bases and the J segment 6 bases; nucleotides outside the gene matches: 6. CDR3 nucleotides: TGTGCCAGCTCACTTAGAACTAGCGTCAATGAGCAGTTCTTC. Its protein is CASSLRTSVNEQFF.

The chain joins TRBV2 to TRBJ2-2; 7 bases map to TRBD1. Germline values: CDR1 SNHLY, CDR2 FYNNEI. The CDR3 spans 15 residues. J lost 0 bases, V lost 4 bases, and 2 bases had no gene match. DNA for the CDR3: TGTGCCAGCAGTGGTCAGGGGGCGAACACCGGGGAGCTGTTTTTT. Its translation is CASSGQGANTGELFF.

Only a few counts were recorded for this clone. Here the CDR3 reads CSVGKNEAFF. The CDR3 coding sequence is TGCAGCGTTGGTAAAAATGAAGCTTTCTTT. The rearrangement uses TRBV29-1 and TRBJ1-1; D is unresolved. V was clipped by 4 bases and J by 7 bases, with 7 bases between them. CDR1 and CDR2 from the germline V gene are SQVTM and ANQGSEA. This CDR3 is 10 amino acids long. The whole variable domain, remainder taken from reference TRBV29-1 and TRBJ1-1, is SAVISQKPSRDICQRGTSLTIQCQVDSQVTMMFWYRQQPGQSLTLIATANQGSEATYESGFVIDKFPISRPNLTFSTLTVSNMSPEDSSIYLCSVGKNEAFFGQGTRLTVV.

CDR3 sequence: CASSLLLAGETQYF. CDR3 bases: TGTGCCAGCAGCTTACTACTAGCGGGAGAGACCCAGTACTTC. The chain links TRBV7-2 to TRBJ2-5; the match to TRBD2 covers 9 bases. Germline CDR1 is SGHTA and CDR2 is FQGNSA. This CDR3 has 14 amino acids. With 2 bases clipped from V and 4 bases from J, the junction kept 2 bases outside the gene matches.

This clone was counted a few times. The rearrangement uses TRBV18 and TRBJ2-7, with TRBD1 matching over 9 bases. V lost 4 bases and J lost 5; bases outside the gene matches: 3. The CDR3 is 13 residues long. Germline-derived CDR1 and CDR2 are KGHSH and LQKENI. CDR3 bases: TGTGCCAGCTCACTAAGGACAGGGGACGAGCAGTACTTC. This translates into CASSLRTGDEQYF.

This sequence joins TRBV25-1 and TRBJ1-3, with D unclear. In germline, CDR1 is MGHDK, CDR2 SYGVNS. This CDR3 is built from 12 residues. V lost 5 bases, J lost 4 bases, and 6 bases lay in between. In DNA form, the CDR3 reads TGTGCCAGCAGTTCAACAGGAAACACCATATATTTT. Amino acids: CASSSTGNTIYF.

V gene TRBV9 combines with J gene TRBJ1-5; the match to TRBD1 covers 8 bases. Germline V gene data show CDR1 as SGDLS and CDR2 as YYNGEE. The CDR3 sequence is 17 residues long. Trimming cost V 3 bases and J 2 bases; bases outside gene matches: 10. The CDR3: CASSAGQGGTGNQPQHF. The CDR3 DNA follows: TGTGCCAGCAGCGCCGGACAGGGAGGAACGGGCAATCAGCCCCAGCATTTT.

The chain recombines TRBV7-9 with TRBJ1-1; TRBD1 aligns across 7 bases. The CDR3 extends over 13 amino acids. Germline V gives CDR1 SEHNR, CDR2 FQNEAQ (reference sequence). With 11 bases clipped from V and 1 base from J, the junction kept 7 bases outside the gene matches. CDR3 nucleotide sequence: TGTGCCGGGCTCAGACAGGGGAACACTGAAGCTTTCTTT. This encodes CAGLRQGNTEAFF.

This clone appeared a few times. The CDR3 nucleotides are TGTGCCAGCAGCTTGACAGGGAACATTCAGTACTTC. Its translation is CASSLTGNIQYF. The chain combines TRBV5-4 with TRBJ2-4, with D possibly TRBD1 on 6 matching bases. V was pared by 1 base and J by 7 bases, with 6 bases between. The length of the CDR3 is 12 residues. Germline V lookup: CDR1 SGHNT, CDR2 YYREEE (reference sequence).

V gene TRBV5-4 combines with J gene TRBJ1-5, with 9 bases aligning to TRBD1. Germline V CDR1 and CDR2: SGHNT, YYREEE (reference sequence). The V and J ends lost 4 bases and 2 bases, in that order; junction bases with no gene match: 1. There are 14 residues in the CDR3. For the CDR3, the DNA is TGTGCCAGCAGCCGGGACAGGGGCAATCAGCCCCAGCATTTT. This gives the protein CASSRDRGNQPQHF.

The chain carries TRBV7-9 and TRBJ2-1; D may be TRBD2 (5 bases). The CDR3 consists of 15 residues. The germline V gene encodes CDR1 SEHNR and CDR2 FQNEAQ (reference sequence). Trimming removed 2 bases at V and 5 bases at J, with 13 bases between. The CDR3 bases are TGTGCCAGCAGCTTAATTGAGGGCGCGGACAATGAGCAGTTCTTC. It specifies CASSLIEGADNEQFF.

The chain employs TRBV5-1 and TRBJ1-1, with 7 nucleotides matching TRBD1. V shed 2 bases, J shed 8 bases, and the junction held 3 bases outside the gene matches. The germline gives CDR1 SGHRS, CDR2 YFSETQ. This CDR3 contains 12 residues. CDR3: CASSLTGAEAFF. The CDR3, as DNA: TGCGCCAGCAGCTTAACAGGGGCCGAAGCTTTCTTT.

This clone was picked up a small number of times. The rearrangement links TRBV6-6 to TRBJ1-1, with TRBD1 as a possible D gene (5 bases). V was shortened by 0 bases and J by 4 bases, with 12 bases between the two germline ends. This CDR3 spans 15 amino acids. Germline values: CDR1 MNHNY, CDR2 SVGAGI (reference sequence). Written as DNA, the CDR3 is TGTGCCAGCAGTTACTCGGCAGGGAGGACCACTGAAGCTTTCTTT. Protein product: CASSYSAGRTTEAFF.

The chain joins TRBV5-4 to TRBJ2-3; 10 nucleotides align to TRBD2. The CDR3 has 16 residues. The V segment lost 1 base and the J segment 6 bases; nucleotides outside the gene matches: 8. Germline V gene lookup returns CDR1 SGHNT and CDR2 YYREEE (reference sequence). This CDR3 reads CASSLFASGSGDTQYF. The CDR3, as DNA: TGTGCCAGCAGCTTGTTCGCTAGCGGGAGTGGGGATACGCAGTATTTT.

The V call is TRBV5-1, the J call TRBJ2-5, with 11 nucleotides matching TRBD2. Germline-derived CDR1 and CDR2 are SGHRS and YFSETQ. The V and J ends lost 0 bases and 2 bases, in that order; junction bases with no gene match: 9. The CDR3 contains 18 residues. The CDR3 loop is CASSLVLAGAGFQETQYF. The CDR3 DNA is TGCGCCAGCAGCTTGGTACTAGCGGGAGCGGGCTTTCAAGAGACCCAGTACTTC.

This clone was counted a few times. The chain uses TRBV10-3 and TRBJ2-3; 9 positions agree with TRBD2. The CDR3 consists of 14 residues. Germline assignment: CDR1 ENHRY and CDR2 SYGVKD. V lost 8 bases, J lost 2 bases, and 5 bases stayed unmatched. CDR3 DNA sequence: TGTGCCATCCGGCAGCGGGAGGACACAGATACGCAGTATTTT. Translating gives CAIRQREDTDTQYF.

The chain recombines TRBV5-4 with TRBJ2-2; 7 nucleotides agree with TRBD2. J lost 5 bases, V lost 7 bases, and 14 bases had no gene match. Per the germline V gene, CDR1 is SGHNT and CDR2 is YYREEE (reference sequence). CDR3 size: 16 residues. Here the CDR3 DNA reads TGTGCCAGCTCCGGTGGGGCTAGCGGAGGTACCGGGGAGCTGTTTTTT. Translated, it gives CASSGGASGGTGELFF.

This clone has only a few counts. The rearrangement uses TRBV5-4 and TRBJ2-5, with D possibly matching TRBD2 (5 bases). CDR3 length: 14 residues. Trimming cost V 0 bases and J 2 bases, with 8 bases left between them. The germline CDR1 and CDR2 sequences are SGHNT and YYREEE (reference sequence). CDR3 in DNA: TGTGCCAGCAGCTTGGTCTCGGGGCAAGAGACCCAGTACTTC. This gives the protein CASSLVSGQETQYF.

As for this clone: Other DNA sequences in the sample encode the same CDR3. CDR3 loop: CASSLDGANTGELFF. In DNA, the CDR3 is TGCGCCAGCAGCTTGGACGGAGCGAACACCGGGGAGCTGTTTTTT. This chain uses TRBV5-1 with TRBJ2-2; D gene uncertain. From germline, CDR1 is SGHRS and CDR2 YFSETQ. Trimming cost V 0 bases and J 0 bases, with 6 bases left between them. The CDR3 consists of 15 residues.